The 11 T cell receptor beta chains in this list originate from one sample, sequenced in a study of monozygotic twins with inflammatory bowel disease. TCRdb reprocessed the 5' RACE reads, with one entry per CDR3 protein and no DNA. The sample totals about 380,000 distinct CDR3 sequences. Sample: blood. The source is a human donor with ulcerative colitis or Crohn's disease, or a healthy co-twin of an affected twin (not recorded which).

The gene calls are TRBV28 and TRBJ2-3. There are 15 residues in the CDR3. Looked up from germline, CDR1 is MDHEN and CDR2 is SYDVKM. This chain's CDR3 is CASSFFGSSTDTQYF. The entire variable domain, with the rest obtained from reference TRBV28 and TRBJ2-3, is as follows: DVKVTQSSRYLVKRTGEKVFLECVQDMDHENMFWYRQDPGLGLRLIYFSYDVKMKEKGDIPEGYSVSREKKERFSLILESASTNQTSMYLCASSFFGSSTDTQYFGPGTRLTVL.

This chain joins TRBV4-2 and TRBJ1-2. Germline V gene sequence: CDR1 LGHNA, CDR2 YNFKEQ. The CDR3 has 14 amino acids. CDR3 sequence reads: CASSGQASNYGYTF.

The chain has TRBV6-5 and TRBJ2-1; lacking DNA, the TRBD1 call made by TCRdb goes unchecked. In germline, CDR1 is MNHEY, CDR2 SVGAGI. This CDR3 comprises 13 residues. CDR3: CASTKGQGNEQFF.

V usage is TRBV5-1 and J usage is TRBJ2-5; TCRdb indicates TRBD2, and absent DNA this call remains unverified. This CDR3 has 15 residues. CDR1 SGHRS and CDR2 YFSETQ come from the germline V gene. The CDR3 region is CASSLTAGGQETQYF.

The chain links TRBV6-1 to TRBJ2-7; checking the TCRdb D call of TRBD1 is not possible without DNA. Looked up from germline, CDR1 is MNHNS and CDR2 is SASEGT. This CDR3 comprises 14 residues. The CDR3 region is CASVAGTGAHEQYF.

CDR3 region: CASSGTAYEQYF. J is TRBJ2-7 and V is TRBV2; the D call from TCRdb, TRBD1, cannot be confirmed without DNA. Germline V gene data show CDR1 as SNHLY and CDR2 as FYNNEI. The CDR3 loop spans 12 amino acids.

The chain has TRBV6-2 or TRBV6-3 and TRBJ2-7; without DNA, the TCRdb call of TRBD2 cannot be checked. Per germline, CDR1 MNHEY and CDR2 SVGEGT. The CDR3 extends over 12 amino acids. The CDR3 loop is CASKEVAYEQYF.

The CDR3 reads CASSLIQGGEAFF. The chain carries TRBV7-3 and TRBJ1-1; TCRdb indicates TRBD1, and absent DNA this call remains unverified. The CDR3 runs to 13 residues. From germline, CDR1 is SGHTA and CDR2 FQGTGA.

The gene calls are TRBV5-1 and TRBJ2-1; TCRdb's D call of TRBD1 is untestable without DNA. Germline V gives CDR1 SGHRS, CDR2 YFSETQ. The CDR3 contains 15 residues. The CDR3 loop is CASSSGQGAYNEQFF.

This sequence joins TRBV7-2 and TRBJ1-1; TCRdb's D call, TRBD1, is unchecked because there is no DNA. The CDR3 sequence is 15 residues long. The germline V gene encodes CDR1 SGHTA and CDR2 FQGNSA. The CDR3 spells CASSLGPGTDTEAFF.

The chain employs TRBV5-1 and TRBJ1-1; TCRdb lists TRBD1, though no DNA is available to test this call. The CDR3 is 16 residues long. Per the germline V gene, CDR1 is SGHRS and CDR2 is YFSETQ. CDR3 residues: CASSTGQGASDTEAFF.